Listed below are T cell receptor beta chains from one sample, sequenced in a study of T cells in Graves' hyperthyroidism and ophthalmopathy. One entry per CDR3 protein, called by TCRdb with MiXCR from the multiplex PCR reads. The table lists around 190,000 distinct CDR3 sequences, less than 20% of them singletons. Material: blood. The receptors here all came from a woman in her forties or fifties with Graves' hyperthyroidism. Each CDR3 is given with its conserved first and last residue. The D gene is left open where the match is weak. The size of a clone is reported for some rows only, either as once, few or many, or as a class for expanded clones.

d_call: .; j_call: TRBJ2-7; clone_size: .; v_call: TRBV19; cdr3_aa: CASSNRDNYEQYF; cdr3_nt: TGTGCCAGTAGTAACCGGGACAACTACGAGCAGTACTTC
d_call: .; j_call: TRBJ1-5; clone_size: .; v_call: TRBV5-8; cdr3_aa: CASGPVGGVSNQPQHF; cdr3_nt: TGTGCCAGCGGCCCCGTCGGCGGGGTGAGCAATCAGCCCCAGCATTTT
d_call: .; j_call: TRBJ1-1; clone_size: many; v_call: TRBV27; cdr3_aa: CASILQGPVNTEAFF; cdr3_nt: TGTGCCAGCATCTTACAGGGCCCGGTGAACACTGAAGCTTTCTTT
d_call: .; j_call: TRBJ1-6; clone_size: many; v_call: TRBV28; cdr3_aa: CASSESRDSPLHF; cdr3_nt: TGTGCCAGCAGCGAGTCTAGGGATTCACCCCTCCACTTT
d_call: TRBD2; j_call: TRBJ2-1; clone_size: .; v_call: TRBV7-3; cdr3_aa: CASSLNSGTPDNEQFF; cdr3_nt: TGTGCCAGCAGCTTAAATAGCGGGACTCCGGACAATGAGCAGTTCTTC
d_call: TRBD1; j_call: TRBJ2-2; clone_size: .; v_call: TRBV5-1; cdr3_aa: CASSSTTGAASRELFF; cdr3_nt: TGCGCCAGCAGCTCAACGACAGGGGCCGCGTCTAGGGAGCTGTTTTTT
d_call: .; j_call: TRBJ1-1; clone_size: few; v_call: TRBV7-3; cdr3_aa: CASRVSQNTEAFF; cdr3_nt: TGTGCCAGCAGAGTATCACAGAACACTGAAGCTTTCTTT
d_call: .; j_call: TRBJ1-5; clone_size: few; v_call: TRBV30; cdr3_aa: CAWSPTVMAGPQGNQPQHF; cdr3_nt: TGTGCCTGGAGCCCGACGGTAATGGCGGGTCCCCAGGGCAATCAGCCCCAGCATTTT
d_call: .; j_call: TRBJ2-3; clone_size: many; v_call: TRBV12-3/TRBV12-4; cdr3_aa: CASSSGDTDTQYF; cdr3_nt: TGTGCCAGCAGTTCTGGGGACACAGATACGCAGTATTTT
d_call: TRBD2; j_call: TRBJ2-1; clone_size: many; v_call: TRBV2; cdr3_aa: CASNPGLAGGTQFF; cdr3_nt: TGTGCCAGCAACCCGGGACTAGCGGGGGGGACGCAGTTCTTC
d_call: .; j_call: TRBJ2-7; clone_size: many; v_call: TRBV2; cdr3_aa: CASSREWGYEQYF; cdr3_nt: TGTGCCAGCAGCCGGGAGTGGGGATACGAGCAGTACTTC
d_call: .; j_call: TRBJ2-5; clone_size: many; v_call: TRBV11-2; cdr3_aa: CASSSVSLSGQETQYF; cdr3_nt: TGTGCCAGCAGTTCCGTCTCCCTTTCGGGGCAAGAGACCCAGTACTTC
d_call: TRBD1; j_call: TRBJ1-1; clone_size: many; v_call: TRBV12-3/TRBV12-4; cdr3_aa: CASSGTGLPEAFF; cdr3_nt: TGTGCCAGCAGCGGGACAGGGCTACCTGAAGCTTTCTTT
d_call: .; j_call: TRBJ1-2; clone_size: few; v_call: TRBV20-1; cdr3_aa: CSARDRGGKGYTF; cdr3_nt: TGCAGTGCTAGAGATCGAGGAGGGAAGGGCTACACCTTC
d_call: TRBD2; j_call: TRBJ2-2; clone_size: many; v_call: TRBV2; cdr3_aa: CASSWRLAGTGELFF; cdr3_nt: TGTGCCAGCAGCTGGAGACTAGCGGGAACCGGGGAGCTGTTTTTT
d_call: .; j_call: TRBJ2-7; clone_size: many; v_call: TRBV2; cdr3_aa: CASSEIRGEQYF; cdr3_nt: TGTGCCAGCAGTGAAATTCGGGGTGAGCAGTACTTC
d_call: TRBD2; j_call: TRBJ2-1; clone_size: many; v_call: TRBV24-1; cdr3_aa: CATSDIAGGNYNEQFF; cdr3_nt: TGTGCCACCAGTGATATAGCGGGAGGGAACTACAATGAGCAGTTCTTC
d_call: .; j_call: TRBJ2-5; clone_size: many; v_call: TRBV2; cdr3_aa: CASSEYWAGSSFGETQYF; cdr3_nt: TGTGCCAGCAGTGAATATTGGGCGGGGTCTAGTTTTGGAGAGACCCAGTACTTC
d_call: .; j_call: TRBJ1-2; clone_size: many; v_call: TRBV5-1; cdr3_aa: CASSLDQGYYGYTF; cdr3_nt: TGCGCCAGCAGCTTGGATCAGGGCTACTATGGCTACACCTTC
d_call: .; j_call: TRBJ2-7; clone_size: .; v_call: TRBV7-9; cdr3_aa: CASSLGHTGYYEQYF; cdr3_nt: TGTGCCAGCAGCTTAGGGCACACAGGTTACTACGAGCAGTACTTC
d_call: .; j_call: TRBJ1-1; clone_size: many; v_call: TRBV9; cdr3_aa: CASSVGVGQPNTEAFF; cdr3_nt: TGTGCCAGCAGCGTAGGGGTCGGGCAGCCGAACACTGAAGCTTTCTTT
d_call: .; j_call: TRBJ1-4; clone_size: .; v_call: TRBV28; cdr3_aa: CASTEANEKLFF; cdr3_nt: TGTGCCAGCACCGAGGCTAATGAAAAACTGTTTTTT
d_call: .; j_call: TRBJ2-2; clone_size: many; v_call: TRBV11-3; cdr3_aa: CASSLGRGAGELFF; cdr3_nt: TGTGCCAGCAGCTTAGGACGGGGCGCCGGGGAGCTGTTTTTT
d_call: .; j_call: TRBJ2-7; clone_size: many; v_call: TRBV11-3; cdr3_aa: CASSLYDLDEQYF; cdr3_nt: TGTGCCAGCAGCTTGTACGACTTGGACGAGCAGTACTTC
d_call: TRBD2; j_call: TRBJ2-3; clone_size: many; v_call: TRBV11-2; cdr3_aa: CASSPKPAGSTDTQYF; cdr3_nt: TGTGCCAGCAGCCCGAAACCAGCGGGAAGCACAGATACGCAGTATTTT
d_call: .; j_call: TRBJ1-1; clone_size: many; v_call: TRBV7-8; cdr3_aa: CASSLDLQGPTEAFF; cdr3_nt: TGTGCCAGCAGCTTAGACTTGCAGGGGCCCACTGAAGCTTTCTTT
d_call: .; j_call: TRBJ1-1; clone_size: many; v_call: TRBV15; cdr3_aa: CATSRGWADPNTEAFF; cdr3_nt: TGTGCCACCAGCAGAGGTTGGGCCGACCCGAACACTGAAGCTTTCTTT
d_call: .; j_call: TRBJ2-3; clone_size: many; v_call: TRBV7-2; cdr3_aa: CASSLAPISGTDTQYF; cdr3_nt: TGTGCCAGCAGCTTAGCGCCTATTAGCGGCACAGATACGCAGTATTTT
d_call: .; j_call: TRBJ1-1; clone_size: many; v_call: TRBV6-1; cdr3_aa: CASSYQPRGDTEAFF; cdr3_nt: TGTGCCAGCAGTTACCAACCGAGGGGGGACACTGAAGCTTTCTTT
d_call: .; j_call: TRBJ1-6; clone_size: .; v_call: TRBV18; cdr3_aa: CASSPPGRDNSPLHF; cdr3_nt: TGTGCCAGCTCACCACCGGGCAGAGATAATTCACCCCTCCACTTT
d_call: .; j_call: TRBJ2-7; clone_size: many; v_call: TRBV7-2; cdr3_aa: CASSPPSWRKHYEQYF; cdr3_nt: TGTGCCAGCAGCCCCCCGTCTTGGCGGAAACACTACGAGCAGTACTTC
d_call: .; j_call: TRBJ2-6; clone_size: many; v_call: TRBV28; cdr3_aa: CASTFQGNSGANVLTF; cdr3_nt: TGTGCCAGCACCTTCCAGGGTAACTCTGGGGCCAACGTCCTGACTTTC